This T cell receptor beta chain emerged from a study of blood T cell repertoires in COVID-19. At the level of the study: PBMCs, B-cell-depleted T cells, or T cells were the source of the cDNA or gDNA that made up the material.

As originally analysed: Scientists estimated how many nucleated cells there were by amplifying reference gene primers. Sequencing was performed with immunoSEQ multiplex PCR; in TCRdb, only in-frame clones are kept and a portion is missing. That table supplies the V and J calls and clone size; D and trimming were determined from the DNA. The repertoire includes under 200,000 clones, about 90% of them detected once, and about 22% sits in the top ten. Per the germline V gene, CDR1 is SNHLY and CDR2 is FYNNEI. V shed 6 bases and J 1 base; nucleotides not matched to a gene: 6. The CDR3 totals 15 residues.

The chain employs TRBV2 and TRBJ2-3; TRBD2 aligns across 8 bases. The sequence was obtained from a man between 60 and 70 years old with active or convalescent COVID-19. The sample consisted of peripheral blood. The CDR3 nucleotides read TGTGCCAGCAGCAATCCGGGGGGGCGCACAGATACGCAGTATTTT. It is translated as CASSNPGGRTDTQYF.